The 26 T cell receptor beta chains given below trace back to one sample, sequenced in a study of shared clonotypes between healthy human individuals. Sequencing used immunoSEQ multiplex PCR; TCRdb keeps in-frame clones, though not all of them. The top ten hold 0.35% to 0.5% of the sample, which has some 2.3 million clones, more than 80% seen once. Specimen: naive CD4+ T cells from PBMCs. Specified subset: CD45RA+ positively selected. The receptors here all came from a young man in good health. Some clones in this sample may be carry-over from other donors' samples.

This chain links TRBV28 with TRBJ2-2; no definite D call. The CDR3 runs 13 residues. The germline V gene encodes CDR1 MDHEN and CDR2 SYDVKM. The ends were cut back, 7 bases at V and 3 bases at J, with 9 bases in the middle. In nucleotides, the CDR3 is TGTGCCAGCAACCGAATGGACACCGGGGAGCTGTTTTTT. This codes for CASNRMDTGELFF. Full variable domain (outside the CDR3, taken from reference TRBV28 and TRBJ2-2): DVKVTQSSRYLVKRTGEKVFLECVQDMDHENMFWYRQDPGLGLRLIYFSYDVKMKEKGDIPEGYSVSREKKERFSLILESASTNQTSMYLCASNRMDTGELFFGEGSRLTVL.

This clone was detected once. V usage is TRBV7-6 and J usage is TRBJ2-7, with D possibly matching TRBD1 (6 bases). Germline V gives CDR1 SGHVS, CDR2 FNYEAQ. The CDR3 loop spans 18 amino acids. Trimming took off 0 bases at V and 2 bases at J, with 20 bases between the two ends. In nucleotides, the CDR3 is TGTGCCAGCAGCTTAGCCCTCAGAGGGGGTAGGGCCCCCTACGAGCAGTACTTC. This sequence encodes CASSLALRGGRAPYEQYF. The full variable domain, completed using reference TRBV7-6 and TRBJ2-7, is GAGVSQSPRYKVTKRGQDVALRCDPISGHVSLYWYRQALGQGPEFLTYFNYEAQQDKSGLPNDRFSAERPEGSISTLTIQRTEQRDSAMYRCASSLALRGGRAPYEQYFGPGTRLTVT.

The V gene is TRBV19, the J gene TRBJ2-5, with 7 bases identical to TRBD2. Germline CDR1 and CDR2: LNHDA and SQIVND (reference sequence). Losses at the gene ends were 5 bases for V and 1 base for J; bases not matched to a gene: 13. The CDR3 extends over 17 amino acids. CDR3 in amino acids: CASSPRGTGRTQETQYF. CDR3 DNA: TGTGCCAGTAGTCCTAGGGGTACCGGGAGGACCCAAGAGACCCAGTACTTC.

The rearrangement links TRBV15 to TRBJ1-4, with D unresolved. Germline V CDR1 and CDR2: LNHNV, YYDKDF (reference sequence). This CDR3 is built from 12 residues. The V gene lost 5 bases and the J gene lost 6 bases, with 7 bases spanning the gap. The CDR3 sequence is CATSGYDEKLFF. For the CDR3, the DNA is TGTGCCACCAGCGGATACGATGAAAAACTGTTTTTT.

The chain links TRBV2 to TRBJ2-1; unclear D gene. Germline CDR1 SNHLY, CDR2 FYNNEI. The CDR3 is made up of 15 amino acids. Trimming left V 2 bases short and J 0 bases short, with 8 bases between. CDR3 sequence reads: CASSEQPSSYNEQFF. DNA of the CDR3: TGTGCCAGCAGTGAACAGCCAAGCTCCTACAATGAGCAGTTCTTC. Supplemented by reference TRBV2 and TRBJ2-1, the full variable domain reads EPEVTQTPSHQVTQMGQEVILRCVPISNHLYFYWYRQILGQKVEFLVSFYNNEISEKSEIFDDQFSVERPDGSNFTLKIRSTKLEDSAMYFCASSEQPSSYNEQFFGPGTRLTVL.

The CDR3 spells CASSPTGGASYEQYF. The CDR3 nucleotides are TGTGCCAGCAGCCCGACAGGGGGCGCTTCCTACGAGCAGTACTTC. The genes are TRBV7-9 and TRBJ2-7; 10 bases line up with TRBD1. V lost 5 bases and J lost 1; bases outside the gene matches: 5. The CDR3 totals 15 residues. Per germline, CDR1 SEHNR and CDR2 FQNEAQ (reference sequence).

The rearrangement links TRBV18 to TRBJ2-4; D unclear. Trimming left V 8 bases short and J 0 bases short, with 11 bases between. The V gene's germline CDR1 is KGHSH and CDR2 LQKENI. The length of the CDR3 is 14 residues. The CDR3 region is CASPAVVAKNIQYF. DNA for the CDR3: TGTGCCAGCCCAGCCGTGGTAGCCAAAAACATTCAGTACTTC.

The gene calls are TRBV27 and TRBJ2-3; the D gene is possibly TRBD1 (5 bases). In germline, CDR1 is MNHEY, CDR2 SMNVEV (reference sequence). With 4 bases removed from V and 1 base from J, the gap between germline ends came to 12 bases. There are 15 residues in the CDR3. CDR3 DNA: TGTGCCAGCAGTTCACAGGTCCTTCGCACAGATACGCAGTATTTT. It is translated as CASSSQVLRTDTQYF.

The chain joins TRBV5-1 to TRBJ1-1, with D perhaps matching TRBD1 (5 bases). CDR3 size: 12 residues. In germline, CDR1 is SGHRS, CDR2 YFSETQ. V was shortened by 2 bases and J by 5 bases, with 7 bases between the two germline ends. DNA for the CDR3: TGCGCCAGCAGCTTTTCAGGGACTGAAGCTTTCTTT. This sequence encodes CASSFSGTEAFF.

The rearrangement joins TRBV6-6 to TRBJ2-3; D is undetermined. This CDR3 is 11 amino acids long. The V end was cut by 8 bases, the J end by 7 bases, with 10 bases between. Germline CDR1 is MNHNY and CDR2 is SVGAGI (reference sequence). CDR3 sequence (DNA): TGTGCCAGCCTGGGTCAAAATACGCAGTATTTT. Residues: CASLGQNTQYF.

In DNA, the CDR3 is TGTGCCAGCAGCTTCGAAACGGGTCGGGGTGGCTACACCTTC. Its translation is CASSFETGRGGYTF. This chain links TRBV5-4 with TRBJ1-2, with no clear D. This CDR3 has 14 residues. V gave up 2 bases and J gave up 7 bases, with 15 bases separating them. CDR1 and CDR2 (germline): SGHNT, YYREEE (reference sequence).

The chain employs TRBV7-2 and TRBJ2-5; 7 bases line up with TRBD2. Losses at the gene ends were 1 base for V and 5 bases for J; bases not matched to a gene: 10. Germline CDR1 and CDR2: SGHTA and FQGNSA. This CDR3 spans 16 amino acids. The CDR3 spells CASSLELAAPRETQYF. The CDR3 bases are TGTGCCAGCAGCTTAGAGCTAGCGGCCCCCCGTGAGACCCAGTACTTC.

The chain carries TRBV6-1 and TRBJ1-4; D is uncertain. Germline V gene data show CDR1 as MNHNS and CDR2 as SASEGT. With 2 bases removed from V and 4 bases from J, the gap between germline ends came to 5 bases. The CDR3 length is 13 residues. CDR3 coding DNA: TGTGCCAGCAGTGAATATCTTAATGAAAAACTGTTTTTT. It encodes CASSEYLNEKLFF.

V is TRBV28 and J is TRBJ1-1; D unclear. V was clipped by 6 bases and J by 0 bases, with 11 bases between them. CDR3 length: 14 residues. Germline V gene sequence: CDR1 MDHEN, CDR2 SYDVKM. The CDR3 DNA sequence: TGTGCCAGCAGCCGGCCAATGATGAACACTGAAGCTTTCTTT. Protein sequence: CASSRPMMNTEAFF.

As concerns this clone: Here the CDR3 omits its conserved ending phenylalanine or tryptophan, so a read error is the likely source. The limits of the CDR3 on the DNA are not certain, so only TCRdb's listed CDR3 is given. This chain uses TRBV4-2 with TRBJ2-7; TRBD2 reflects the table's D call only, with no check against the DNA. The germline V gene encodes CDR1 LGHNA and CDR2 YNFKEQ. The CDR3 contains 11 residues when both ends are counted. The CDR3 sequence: CASSGRGLFLI.

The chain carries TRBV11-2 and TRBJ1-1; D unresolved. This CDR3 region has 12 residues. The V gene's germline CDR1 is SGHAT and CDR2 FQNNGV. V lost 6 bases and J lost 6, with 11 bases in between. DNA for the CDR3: TGTGCCAGCAGGGGCGGAGGGCCTGAAGCTTTCTTT. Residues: CASRGGGPEAFF.

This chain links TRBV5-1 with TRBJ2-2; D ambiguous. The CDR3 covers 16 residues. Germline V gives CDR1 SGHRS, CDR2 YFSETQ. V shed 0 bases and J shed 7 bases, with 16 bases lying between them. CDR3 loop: CASSLGALGINGELFF. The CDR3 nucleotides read TGCGCCAGCAGCTTGGGAGCTCTTGGGATCAACGGGGAGCTGTTTTTT. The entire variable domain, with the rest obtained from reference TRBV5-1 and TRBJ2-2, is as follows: KAGVTQTPRYLIKTRGQQVTLSCSPISGHRSVSWYQQTPGQGLQFLFEYFSETQRNKGNFPGRFSGRQFSNSRSEMNVSTLELGDSALYLCASSLGALGINGELFFGEGSRLTVL.

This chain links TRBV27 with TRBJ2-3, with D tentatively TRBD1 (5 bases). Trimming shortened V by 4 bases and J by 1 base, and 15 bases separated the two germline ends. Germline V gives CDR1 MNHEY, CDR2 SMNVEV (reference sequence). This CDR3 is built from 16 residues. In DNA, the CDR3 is TGTGCCAGCAGTTCTAGGCAAGGGGAAGGCACAGATACGCAGTATTTT. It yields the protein CASSSRQGEGTDTQYF.

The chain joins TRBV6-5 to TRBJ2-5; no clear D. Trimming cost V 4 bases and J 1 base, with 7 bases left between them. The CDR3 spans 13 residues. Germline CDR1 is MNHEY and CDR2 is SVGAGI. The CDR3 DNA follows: TGTGCCAGCAGTTTTAGTTTCCAAGAGACCCAGTACTTC. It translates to CASSFSFQETQYF.

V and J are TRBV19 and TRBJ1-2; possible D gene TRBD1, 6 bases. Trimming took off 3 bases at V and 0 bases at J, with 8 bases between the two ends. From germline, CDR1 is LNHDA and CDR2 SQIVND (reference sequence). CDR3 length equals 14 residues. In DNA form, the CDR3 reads TGTGCCAGTAGTATGCAGGGGACTAACTATGGCTACACCTTC. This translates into CASSMQGTNYGYTF. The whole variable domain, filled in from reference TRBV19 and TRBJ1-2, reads DGGITQSPKYLFRKEGQNVTLSCEQNLNHDAMYWYRQDPGQGLRLIYYSQIVNDFQKGDIAEGYSVSREKKESFPLTVTSAQKNPTAFYLCASSMQGTNYGYTFGSGTRLTVV.

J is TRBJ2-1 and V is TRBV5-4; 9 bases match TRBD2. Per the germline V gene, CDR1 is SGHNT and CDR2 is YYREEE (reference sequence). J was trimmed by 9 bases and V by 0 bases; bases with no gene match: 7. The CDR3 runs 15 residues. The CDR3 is CASSLDSGRVLEQFF. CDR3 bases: TGTGCCAGCAGCTTGGATAGCGGGAGAGTGCTTGAGCAGTTCTTC.

The CDR3 bases are TGTGCCAGCAGCGTAGACGGGACGGACTACTACGAGCAGTACTTC. Amino acid sequence: CASSVDGTDYYEQYF. The V gene is TRBV9, the J gene TRBJ2-7, with a tentative D call TRBD2 (6 bases). V was shortened by 0 bases and J by 3 bases, with 13 bases between the two germline ends. CDR1 and CDR2 from the germline V gene are SGDLS and YYNGEE. The CDR3 contains 15 residues.

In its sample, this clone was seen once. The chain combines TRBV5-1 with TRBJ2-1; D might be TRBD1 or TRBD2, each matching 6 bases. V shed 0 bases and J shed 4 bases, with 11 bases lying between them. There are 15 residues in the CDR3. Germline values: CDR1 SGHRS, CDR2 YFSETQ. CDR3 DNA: TGCGCCAGCAGCTTGGGATGGGGGGCTTACAATGAGCAGTTCTTC. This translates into CASSLGWGAYNEQFF.

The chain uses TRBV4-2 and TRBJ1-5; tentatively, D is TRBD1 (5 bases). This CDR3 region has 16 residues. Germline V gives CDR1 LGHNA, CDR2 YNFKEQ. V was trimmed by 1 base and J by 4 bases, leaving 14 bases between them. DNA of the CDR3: TGTGCCAGCAGCCAAGGGGATTCGGGGGGGAATCAGCCCCAGCATTTT. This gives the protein CASSQGDSGGNQPQHF.

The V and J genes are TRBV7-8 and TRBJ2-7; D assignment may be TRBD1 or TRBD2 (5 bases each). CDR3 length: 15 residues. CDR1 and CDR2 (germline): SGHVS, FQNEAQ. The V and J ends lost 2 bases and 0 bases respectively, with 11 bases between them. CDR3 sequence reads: CASSLFGAFSYEQYF. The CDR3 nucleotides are TGTGCCAGCAGCTTATTCGGGGCCTTCTCCTACGAGCAGTACTTC.

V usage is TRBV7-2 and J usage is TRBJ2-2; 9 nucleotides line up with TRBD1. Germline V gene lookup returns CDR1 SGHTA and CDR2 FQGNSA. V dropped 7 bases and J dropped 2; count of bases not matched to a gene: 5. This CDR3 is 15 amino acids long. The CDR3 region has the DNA TGTGCCAGCATCCGGGACAGGGTCAACACCGGGGAGCTGTTTTTT. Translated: CASIRDRVNTGELFF.